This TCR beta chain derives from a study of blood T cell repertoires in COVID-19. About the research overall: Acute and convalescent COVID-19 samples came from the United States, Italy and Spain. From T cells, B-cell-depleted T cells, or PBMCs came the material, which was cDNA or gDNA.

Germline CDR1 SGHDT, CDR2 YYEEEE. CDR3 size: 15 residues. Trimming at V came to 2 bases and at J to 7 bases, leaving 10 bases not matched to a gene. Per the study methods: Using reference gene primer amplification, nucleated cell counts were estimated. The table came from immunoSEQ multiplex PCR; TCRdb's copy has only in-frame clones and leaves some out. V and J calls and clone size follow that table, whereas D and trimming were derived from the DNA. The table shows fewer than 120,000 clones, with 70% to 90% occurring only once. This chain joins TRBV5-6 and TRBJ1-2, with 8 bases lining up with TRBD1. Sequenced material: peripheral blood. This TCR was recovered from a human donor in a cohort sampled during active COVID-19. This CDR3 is CASSFDGQGLFGYTF. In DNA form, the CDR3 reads TGTGCCAGCAGCTTTGACGGACAGGGTTTGTTTGGCTACACCTTC.